One sample yielded the 11 T cell receptor beta chains listed below, sequenced in a study of T cell changes during pregnancy in multiple sclerosis (dated by TCRdb to the late 2010s). Libraries came from the immunoSEQ multiplex PCR assay. Imported from immuneACCESS, the table was reduced by TCRdb to in-frame sequences with V and J called. These copies leave out some clones; in studies compared against another copy, an unresolved V gene accounts for under half, and the cause of the remainder is not known. The sample table records roughly 51,000 clones; 85% to 95% of these occur just once. Around 5.5% of the sample comes from the top ten. The starting material was CD8+ T cells from peripheral blood mononuclear cells, obtained before pregnancy. The receptors stem from a female donor with multiple sclerosis, enrolled in a pregnancy study.

The gene calls are TRBV30 and TRBJ1-2; 9 nucleotides match TRBD1. Germline lookup yields CDR1 GTSNPN and CDR2 SVGIG (reference sequence). Losses at the gene ends were 3 bases for V and 0 bases for J; bases not matched to a gene: 5. The CDR3 is 15 amino acids. The CDR3 reads CAWRAGTGPNYGYTF. CDR3 DNA sequence: TGTGCCTGGAGGGCCGGGACAGGGCCTAACTATGGCTACACCTTC.

The chain combines TRBV5-6 with TRBJ1-3; 7 bases are shared with TRBD1. This CDR3 has 16 residues. V lost 1 base and J lost 3; bases outside the gene matches: 7. From germline, CDR1 is SGHDT and CDR2 YYEEEE. The CDR3, as DNA: TGTGCCAGCAGCTTGAAGGCAGGGGGTGGTGGAAACACCATATATTTT. Its protein is CASSLKAGGGGNTIYF.

This chain links TRBV27 with TRBJ2-7; 7 bases fit TRBD2. Germline V CDR1 and CDR2: MNHEY, SMNVEV (reference sequence). This CDR3 is built from 13 residues. V lost 5 bases and J lost 3; bases outside the gene matches: 4. The CDR3 protein is CASSPGGGYEQYF. The CDR3 DNA reads TGTGCCAGCAGTCCTGGGGGGGGCTACGAGCAGTACTTC.

The gene calls are TRBV7-9 and TRBJ2-1; TRBD1 might be the D (6 bases). This CDR3 comprises 13 residues. Trimming removed 5 bases at V and 6 bases at J, with 11 bases between. Germline V gene lookup returns CDR1 SEHNR and CDR2 FQNEAQ (reference sequence). In DNA, the CDR3 is TGTGCCAGCAGCCCCGCCAGGGGCAATGAGCAGTTCTTC. Residues: CASSPARGNEQFF.

V and J are TRBV30 and TRBJ2-7; no clear D. The ends were cut back, 0 bases at V and 0 bases at J, with 9 bases in the middle. There are 14 residues in the CDR3. Germline V gives CDR1 GTSNPN, CDR2 SVGIG (reference sequence). Here the CDR3 reads CAWSVLYLSYEQYF. In nucleotides, the CDR3 is TGTGCCTGGAGTGTACTCTACCTCTCCTACGAGCAGTACTTC. Full variable domain (outside the CDR3, taken from reference TRBV30 and TRBJ2-7): SQTIHQWPATLVQPVGSPLSLECTVEGTSNPNLYWYRQAAGRGLQLLFYSVGIGQISSEVPQNLSASRPQDRQFILSSKKLLLSDSGFYLCAWSVLYLSYEQYFGPGTRLTVT.

The V gene is TRBV9, the J gene TRBJ2-5, with a weak D call TRBD2 (5 bases). Germline V lookup: CDR1 SGDLS, CDR2 YYNGEE. The CDR3 totals 12 residues. The V and J ends lost 3 bases and 6 bases respectively, with 9 bases between them. CDR3 amino acids: CASSAPGKTQYF. CDR3 in DNA: TGTGCCAGCAGCGCGCCGGGGAAGACCCAGTACTTC.

The chain recombines TRBV10-1 with TRBJ1-2; D may be TRBD1 (5 bases). Per germline, CDR1 WNHNN and CDR2 SYGVQD (reference sequence). Between the trimmed V and J ends, which lost 0 bases and 4 bases, there was a span of 12 bases. This CDR3 is built from 15 residues. The CDR3 DNA reads as TGCGCCAGCAGTGAGTCTCTTGGGGCCGTCTATGGCTACACCTTC. Encoded protein: CASSESLGAVYGYTF.

The chain couples TRBV19 to TRBJ1-1; no definite D call. The germline gives CDR1 LNHDA, CDR2 SQIVND (reference sequence). The germline V and J ends were trimmed by 4 bases and 0 bases, with 9 bases remaining between them. This CDR3 spans 14 amino acids. The DNA of the CDR3 is TGTGCCAGTAGTACCATCGGGATGAACACTGAAGCTTTCTTT. Its translation is CASSTIGMNTEAFF.

The genes are TRBV19 and TRBJ1-3; the D is unclear. CDR1 is LNHDA, CDR2 SQIVND, per germline (reference sequence). The CDR3 is 15 amino acids. Trimming removed 6 bases from V and 1 base from J, with 13 bases in between. The CDR3 DNA is TGTGCCAGTAGCAGAACTCCACAGTCTGGAAACACCATATATTTT. Translation: CASSRTPQSGNTIYF.

This clone appeared once. The rearrangement uses TRBV19 and TRBJ2-7, with a weak D call TRBD1 (5 bases). V was trimmed by 5 bases and J by 0 bases, leaving 8 bases between them. The CDR3 extends over 13 amino acids. Germline V gives CDR1 LNHDA, CDR2 SQIVND (reference sequence). The chain's CDR3 is CASSWGSSYEQYF. CDR3 bases: TGTGCCAGTAGTTGGGGCAGCTCCTACGAGCAGTACTTC.

The chain employs TRBV28 and TRBJ2-3; possibly TRBD2 for D (6 bases). The CDR3 contains 13 residues. The germline V gene has CDR1 MDHEN and CDR2 SYDVKM. The CDR3 region is CTTAGTSTDTQYF. The CDR3, as DNA: TGTACTACGGCGGGAACCAGCACAGATACGCAGTATTTT.